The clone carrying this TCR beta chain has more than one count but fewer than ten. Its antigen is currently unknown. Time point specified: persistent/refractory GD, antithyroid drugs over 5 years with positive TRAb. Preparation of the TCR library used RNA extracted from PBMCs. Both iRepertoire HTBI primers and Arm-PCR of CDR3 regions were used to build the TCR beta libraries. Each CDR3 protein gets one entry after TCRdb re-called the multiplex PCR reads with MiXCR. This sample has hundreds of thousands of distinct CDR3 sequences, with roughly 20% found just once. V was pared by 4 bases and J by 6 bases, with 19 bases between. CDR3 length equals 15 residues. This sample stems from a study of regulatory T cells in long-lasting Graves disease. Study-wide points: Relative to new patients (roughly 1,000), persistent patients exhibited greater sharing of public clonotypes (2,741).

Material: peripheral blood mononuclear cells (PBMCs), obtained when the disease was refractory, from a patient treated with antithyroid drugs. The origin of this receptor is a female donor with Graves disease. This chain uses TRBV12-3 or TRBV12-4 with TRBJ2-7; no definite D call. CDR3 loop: CASSYSTLGNSEQYF. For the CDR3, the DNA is TGTGCCAGCAGTTACTCGACCTTAGGGAACAGCGAGCAGTACTTC.